Here is one TCR beta chain with its context. Original processing methods: Estimation of nucleated cell counts relied on the amplification of reference gene primers. The method was immunoSEQ multiplex PCR; TCRdb's version includes in-frame clones alone and lacks a portion of them. The D gene and trimming were derived from the DNA, and the V and J assignments and clone size from that table. The repertoire includes roughly 150,000 clones, roughly 87% of them detected once, and approximately 3.8% sits in the top ten. The data originate from a study of blood T cell repertoires in COVID-19. Study-wide background: Sample material is recorded as cDNA or gDNA derived from T cells, B-cell-depleted T cells, or PBMCs.

The CDR3 spans 17 residues. Germline lookup yields CDR1 KGHSY and CDR2 FQNENV. V was cut by 0 bases and J by 1 base, with 13 bases left in between. The sequenced material came from PBMCs or T cells enriched from blood (not recorded which). The sequence derives from a woman in her thirties or forties who had been exposed to COVID-19. This chain links TRBV16 with TRBJ2-1; perhaps TRBD2 as D (5 bases). The CDR3 DNA reads TGTGCCAGCAGCCAATCTCGAGGGAGTTGGTCCTACAATGAGCAGTTCTTC. This sequence encodes CASSQSRGSWSYNEQFF. The complete variable domain, with remaining parts taken from reference TRBV16 and TRBJ2-1, reads GEEVAQTPKHLVRGEGQKAKLYCAPIKGHSYVFWYQQVLKNEFKFLISFQNENVFDETGMPKERFSAKCLPNSPCSLEIQATKLEDSAVYFCASSQSRGSWSYNEQFFGPGTRLTVL.